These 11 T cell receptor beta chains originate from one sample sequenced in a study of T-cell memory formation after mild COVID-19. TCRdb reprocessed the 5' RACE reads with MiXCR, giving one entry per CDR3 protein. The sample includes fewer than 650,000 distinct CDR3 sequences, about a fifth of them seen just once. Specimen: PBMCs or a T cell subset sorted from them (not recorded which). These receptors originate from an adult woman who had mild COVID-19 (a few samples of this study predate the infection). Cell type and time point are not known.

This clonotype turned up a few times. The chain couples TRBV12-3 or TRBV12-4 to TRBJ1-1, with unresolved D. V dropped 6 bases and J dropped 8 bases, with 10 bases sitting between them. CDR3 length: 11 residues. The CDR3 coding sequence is TGTGCCAGCAGCTGGGCGGGGGAAGCTTTCTTT. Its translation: CASSWAGEAFF.

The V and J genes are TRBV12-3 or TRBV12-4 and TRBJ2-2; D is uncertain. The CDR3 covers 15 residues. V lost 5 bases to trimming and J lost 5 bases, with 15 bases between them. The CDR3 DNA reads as TGTGCCAGCAGTCTCGACTCCGGAGAGACCGGGGAGCTGTTTTTT. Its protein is CASSLDSGETGELFF.

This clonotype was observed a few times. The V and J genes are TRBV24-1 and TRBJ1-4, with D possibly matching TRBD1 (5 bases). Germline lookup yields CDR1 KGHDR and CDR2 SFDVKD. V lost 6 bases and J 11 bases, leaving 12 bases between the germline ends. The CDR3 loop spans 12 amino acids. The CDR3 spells CATSRGSGKLFF. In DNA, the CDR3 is TGTGCCACCAGTCGGGGGTCGGGGAAACTGTTTTTT.

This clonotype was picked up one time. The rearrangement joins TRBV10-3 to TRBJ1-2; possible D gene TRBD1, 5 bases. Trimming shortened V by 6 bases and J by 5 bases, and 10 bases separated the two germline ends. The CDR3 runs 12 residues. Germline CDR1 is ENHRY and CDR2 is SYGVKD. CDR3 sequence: CAISFTGYGYTF. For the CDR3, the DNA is TGTGCCATCAGCTTCACAGGTTATGGCTACACCTTC.

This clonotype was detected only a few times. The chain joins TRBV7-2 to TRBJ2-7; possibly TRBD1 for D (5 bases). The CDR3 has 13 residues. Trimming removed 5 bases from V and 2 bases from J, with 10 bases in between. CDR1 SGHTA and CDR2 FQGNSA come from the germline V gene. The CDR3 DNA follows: TGTGCCAGCAGCCGGGTAGGGGCCTACGAGCAGTACTTC. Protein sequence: CASSRVGAYEQYF.

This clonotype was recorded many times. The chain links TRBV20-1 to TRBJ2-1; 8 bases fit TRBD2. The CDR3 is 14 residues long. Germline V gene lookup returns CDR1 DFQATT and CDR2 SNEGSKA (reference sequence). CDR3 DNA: TGCGCCTGTAGCGCGGGGGGTCTGGTCGATGAGCAGTTCTTC. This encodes CACSAGGLVDEQFF.

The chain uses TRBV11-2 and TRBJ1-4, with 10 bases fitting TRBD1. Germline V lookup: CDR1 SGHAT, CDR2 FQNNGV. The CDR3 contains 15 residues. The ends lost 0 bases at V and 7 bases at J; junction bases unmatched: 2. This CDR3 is CASSLDGTGVEKLFF. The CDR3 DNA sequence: TGTGCCAGCAGCTTAGATGGGACAGGGGTTGAAAAACTGTTTTTT. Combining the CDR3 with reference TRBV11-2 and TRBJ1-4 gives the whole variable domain EAGVAQSPRYKIIEKRQSVAFWCNPISGHATLYWYQQILGQGPKLLIQFQNNGVVDDSQLPKDRFSAERLKGVDSTLKIQPAKLEDSAVYLCASSLDGTGVEKLFFGSGTQLSVL.

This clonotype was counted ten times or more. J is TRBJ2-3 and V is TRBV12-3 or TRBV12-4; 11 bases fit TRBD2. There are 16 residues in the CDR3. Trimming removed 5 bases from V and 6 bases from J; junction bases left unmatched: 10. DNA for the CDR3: TGTGCCAGCAGTCGTAACTTAGCGGGGGGGCCCGATACGCAGTATTTT. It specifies CASSRNLAGGPDTQYF.

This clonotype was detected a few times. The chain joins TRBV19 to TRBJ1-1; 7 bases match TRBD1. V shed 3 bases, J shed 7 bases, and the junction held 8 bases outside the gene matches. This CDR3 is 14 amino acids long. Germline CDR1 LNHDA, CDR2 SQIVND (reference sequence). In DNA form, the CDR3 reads TGTGCCAGTAGTATTAGGGACAGTGGGAATGAAGCTTTCTTT. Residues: CASSIRDSGNEAFF.

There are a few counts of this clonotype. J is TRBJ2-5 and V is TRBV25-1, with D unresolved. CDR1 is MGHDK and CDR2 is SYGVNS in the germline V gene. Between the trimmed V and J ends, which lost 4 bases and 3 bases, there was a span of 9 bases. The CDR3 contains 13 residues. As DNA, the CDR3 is TGTGCCAGCAGTGGTGGGATCGAAGAGACCCAGTACTTC. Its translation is CASSGGIEETQYF.

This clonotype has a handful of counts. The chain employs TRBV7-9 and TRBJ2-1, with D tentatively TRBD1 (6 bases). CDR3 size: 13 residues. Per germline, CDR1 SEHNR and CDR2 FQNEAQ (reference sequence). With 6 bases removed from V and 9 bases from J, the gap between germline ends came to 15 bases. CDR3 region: CASSPQGRGEQFF. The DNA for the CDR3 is TGTGCCAGCAGTCCACAGGGTCGAGGTGAGCAGTTCTTC.